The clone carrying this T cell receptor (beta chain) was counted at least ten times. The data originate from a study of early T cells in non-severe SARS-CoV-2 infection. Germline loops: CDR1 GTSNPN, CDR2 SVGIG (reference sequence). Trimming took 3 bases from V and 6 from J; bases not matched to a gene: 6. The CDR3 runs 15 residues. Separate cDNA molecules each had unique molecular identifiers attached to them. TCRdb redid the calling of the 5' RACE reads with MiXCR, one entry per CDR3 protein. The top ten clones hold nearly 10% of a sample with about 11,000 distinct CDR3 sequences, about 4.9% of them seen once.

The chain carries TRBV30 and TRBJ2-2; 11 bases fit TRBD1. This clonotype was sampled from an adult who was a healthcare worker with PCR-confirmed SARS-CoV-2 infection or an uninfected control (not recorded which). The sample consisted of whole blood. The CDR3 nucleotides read TGTGCCTGGAGCGATCCGGGACAGGGGGCCGGGGAGCTGTTTTTT. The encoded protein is CAWSDPGQGAGELFF.